The rows below give T cell receptor beta chains drawn from one sample of a study of blood T cell repertoires in COVID-19. Repertoires were generated with immunoSEQ multiplex PCR, while TCRdb's copy carries only in-frame clones and drops some. Here the sample spans about 300,000 clones, over 80% being singletons. The sequencing input was peripheral blood. These receptors all come from a woman between 45 and 65 years old with COVID-19, enrolled during active disease. CDR3s include the opening cysteine and the closing phenylalanine or tryptophan. The D gene is left open where the match is weak. Size tells how often a clone was seen (once, few, many) or the class of an expanded clone, and some rows leave it out.

TRBV18	TRBJ2-3	.	.	CASSPFFAEMEGRTDTQYF	TGTGCCAGCTCACCTTTTTTCGCGGAAATGGAGGGCCGAACAGATACGCAGTATTTT
TRBV2	TRBJ1-5	.	once	CASSGGEGNQPQHF	TGTGCCAGCAGCGGGGGGGAGGGCAATCAGCCCCAGCATTTT
TRBV4-1	TRBJ1-5	TRBD1	.	CASSQEFSGTGINQPQHF	TGCGCCAGCAGCCAAGAATTCTCGGGGACAGGAATCAATCAGCCCCAGCATTTT
TRBV7-2	TRBJ2-7	.	.	CASSQRPGTISYEQYF	TGTGCCAGCAGCCAACGGCCGGGAACCATCTCCTACGAGCAGTACTTC
TRBV19	TRBJ1-1	.	.	CASSIQGTFNTEAFF	TGTGCCAGTAGTATACAGGGCACCTTCAACACTGAAGCTTTCTTT
TRBV11-2	TRBJ2-2	TRBD2	.	CASSSRTSGGNTGELFF	TGTGCCAGCAGCTCGAGGACTAGCGGGGGTAACACCGGGGAGCTGTTTTTT
TRBV27	TRBJ1-1	TRBD1	once	CASSGQGTNTEAFF	TGTGCCAGCAGCGGACAGGGGACGAACACTGAAGCTTTCTTT
TRBV18	TRBJ1-1	.	.	CASSPQGVVEAFF	TGTGCCAGCTCACCACAGGGAGTCGTTGAAGCTTTCTTT
TRBV7-4	TRBJ1-3	TRBD1	.	CASSIPSPIGQVVDTIYF	TGTGCCAGCAGCATACCTAGCCCCATCGGACAGGTTGTAGACACCATATATTTT
TRBV30	TRBJ1-2	.	once	CAWSASNYGYTF	TGTGCCTGGAGTGCCAGTAACTATGGCTACACCTTC
TRBV7-2	TRBJ1-1	.	.	CASSLNPGYTEAFF	TGTGCCAGCAGCTTAAACCCGGGATACACTGAAGCTTTCTTT